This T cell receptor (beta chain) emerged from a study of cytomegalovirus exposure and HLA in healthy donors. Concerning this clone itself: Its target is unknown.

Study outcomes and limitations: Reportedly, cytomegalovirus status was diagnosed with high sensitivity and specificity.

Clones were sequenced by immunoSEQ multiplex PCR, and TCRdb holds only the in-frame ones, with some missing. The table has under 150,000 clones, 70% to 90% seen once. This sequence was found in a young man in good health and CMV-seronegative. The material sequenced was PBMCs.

CDR3 amino acids: CASRGALAGDNEQFF. In DNA, the CDR3 is TGCGCCAGCAGGGGGGCACTAGCGGGAGACAATGAGCAGTTCTTC. V is TRBV4-1 and J is TRBJ2-1; the match to TRBD2 covers 11 bases. Germline CDR1 and CDR2: MGHRA and YSYEKL. The CDR3 runs 15 residues. The trim removed 6 bases at V and 5 bases at J, leaving 6 bases unmatched.